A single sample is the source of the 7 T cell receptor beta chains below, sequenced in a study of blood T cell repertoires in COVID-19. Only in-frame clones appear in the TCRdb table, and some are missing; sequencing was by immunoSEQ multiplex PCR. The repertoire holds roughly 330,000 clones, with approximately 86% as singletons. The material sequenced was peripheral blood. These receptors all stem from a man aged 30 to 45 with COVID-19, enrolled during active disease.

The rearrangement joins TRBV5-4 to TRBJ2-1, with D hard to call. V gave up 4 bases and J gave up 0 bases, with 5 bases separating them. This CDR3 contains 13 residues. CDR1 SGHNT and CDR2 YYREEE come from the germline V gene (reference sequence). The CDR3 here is CASSASSYNEQFF. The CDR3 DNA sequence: TGTGCCAGCAGCGCGAGCTCCTACAATGAGCAGTTCTTC.

The CDR3 reads CATGTAHTYEQYF. As DNA, the CDR3 is TGTGCCACCGGGACAGCTCACACCTACGAGCAGTACTTC. The chain has TRBV10-3 and TRBJ2-7; the match to TRBD1 covers 7 bases. The CDR3 covers 13 residues. The V gene end was trimmed by 10 bases and the J gene end by 2 bases; junction bases not matched to a gene: 8. From germline, CDR1 is ENHRY and CDR2 SYGVKD.

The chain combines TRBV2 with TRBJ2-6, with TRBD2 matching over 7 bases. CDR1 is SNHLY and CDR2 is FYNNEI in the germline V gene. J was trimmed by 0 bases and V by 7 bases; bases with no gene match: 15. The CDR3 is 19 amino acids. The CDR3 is CASIPYPGRAASGANVLTF. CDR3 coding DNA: TGTGCCAGCATTCCCTACCCAGGGAGGGCCGCCTCTGGGGCCAACGTCCTGACTTTC.

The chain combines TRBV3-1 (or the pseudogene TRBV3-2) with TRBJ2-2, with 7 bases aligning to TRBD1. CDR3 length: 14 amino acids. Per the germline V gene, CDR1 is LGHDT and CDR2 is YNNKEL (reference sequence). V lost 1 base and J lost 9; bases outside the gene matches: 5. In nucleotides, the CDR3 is TGTGCCAGCAGCCAAGGACAGGGTAATTGGGAGCTGTTTTTT. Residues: CASSQGQGNWELFF.

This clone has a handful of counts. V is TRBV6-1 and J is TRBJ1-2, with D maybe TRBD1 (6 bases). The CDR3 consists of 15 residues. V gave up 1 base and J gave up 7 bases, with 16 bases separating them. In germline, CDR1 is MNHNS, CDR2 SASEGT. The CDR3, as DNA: TGTGCCAGCAGTGAAGATCCGGGGGGGGGCATTGGCTACACCTTC. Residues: CASSEDPGGGIGYTF.

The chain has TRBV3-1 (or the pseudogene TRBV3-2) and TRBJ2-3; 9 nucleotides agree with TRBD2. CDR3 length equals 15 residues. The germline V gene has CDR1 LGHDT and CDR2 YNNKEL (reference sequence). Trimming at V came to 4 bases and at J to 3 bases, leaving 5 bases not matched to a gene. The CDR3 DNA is TGTGCCAGCAGCCGCGGGGGGGGCAAAACAGATACGCAGTATTTT. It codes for CASSRGGGKTDTQYF.

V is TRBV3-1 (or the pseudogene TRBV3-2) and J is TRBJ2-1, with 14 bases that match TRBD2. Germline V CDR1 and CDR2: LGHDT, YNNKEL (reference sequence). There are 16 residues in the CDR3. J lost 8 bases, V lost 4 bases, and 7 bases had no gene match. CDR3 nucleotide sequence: TGTGCCAGCAGCCCTATTCCGGGACTAGCGGGAGATGAGCAGTTCTTC. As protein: CASSPIPGLAGDEQFF.